The 7 T cell receptor beta chains in this list originate from one sample, sequenced in a study of shared clonotypes between healthy human individuals. Sequencing was performed with immunoSEQ multiplex PCR; in TCRdb, only in-frame clones are kept and a portion is missing. The sample consists of around 580,000 clones, 98% of them appearing once. It was CD45RO-negative cells, positively selected for CCR7, that made up naive CD8 cells, with terminally differentiated effector memory CD45RA+ cells excluded. The sequencing input was naive CD8+ T cells sorted from blood. These receptors came from a man aged 25 to 45 in good health.

For the CDR3, the DNA is TGTGCCAGCAGCTCAGAGCGACAGGGGGCTCGTGAGCAGTACTTC. This sequence encodes CASSSERQGAREQYF. V is TRBV7-9 and J is TRBJ2-7, with TRBD1 identical over 10 bases. Looked up from germline, CDR1 is SEHNR and CDR2 is FQNEAQ (reference sequence). J lost 7 bases, V lost 4 bases, and 10 bases had no gene match. The CDR3 spans 15 residues.

The chain combines TRBV6-6 with TRBJ2-7; D not resolved. V shed 8 bases and J shed 2 bases, with 10 bases lying between them. In germline, CDR1 is MNHNY, CDR2 SVGAGI (reference sequence). The CDR3 runs 12 residues. The CDR3 nucleotides are TGTGCCAGCTCGACGGACCCCTACGAGCAGTACTTC. Protein product: CASSTDPYEQYF.

The chain has TRBV27 and TRBJ2-1; 7 positions match TRBD1. The junction had 17 bases not matched to a gene; V was cut back by 0 bases and J by 6 bases. The germline gives CDR1 MNHEY, CDR2 SMNVEV (reference sequence). The CDR3 spans 19 residues. CDR3: CASSLSPQGGTVNFNEQFF. CDR3 sequence (DNA): TGTGCCAGCAGTTTATCCCCGCAGGGTGGGACAGTTAACTTCAATGAGCAGTTCTTC.

This clone appeared a few times. This rearrangement joins TRBV30 to TRBJ1-5, with D unresolved. Germline V gene lookup returns CDR1 GTSNPN and CDR2 SVGIG (reference sequence). V shed 2 bases and J shed 6 bases, with 8 bases lying between them. There are 12 residues in the CDR3. CDR3 amino acids: CAWSKGSQPQHF. In nucleotides, the CDR3 is TGTGCCTGGAGTAAAGGTTCTCAGCCCCAGCATTTT.

J is TRBJ2-3 and V is TRBV7-9; 12 bases are shared with TRBD2. The V segment lost 5 bases and the J segment 4 bases; nucleotides outside the gene matches: 7. There are 16 residues in the CDR3. In germline, CDR1 is SEHNR, CDR2 FQNEAQ (reference sequence). The CDR3 here is CASSLGGLAGPDTQYF. The CDR3, as DNA: TGTGCCAGCAGCCTGGGAGGACTAGCGGGGCCAGATACGCAGTATTTT.

The chain carries TRBV13 and TRBJ2-1, with TRBD2 matching 7 bases. V was clipped by 4 bases and J by 5 bases; unmatched bases: 8. The CDR3 totals 15 residues. Germline loops: CDR1 PRHDT, CDR2 FYEKMQ (reference sequence). The CDR3 DNA sequence: TGTGCCAGCAGCTCCCGGGGAGCGGGAAACAATGAGCAGTTCTTC. Its translation is CASSSRGAGNNEQFF.

This rearrangement joins TRBV27 to TRBJ2-1; possibly TRBD2 for D (6 bases). The CDR3 is made up of 15 amino acids. Trimming removed 7 bases at V and 6 bases at J, with 19 bases between. Per the germline V gene, CDR1 is MNHEY and CDR2 is SMNVEV (reference sequence). Written as DNA, the CDR3 is TGTGCCAGCACCCGTTCTTCGGGACTCCTCAATGAGCAGTTCTTC. Its protein is CASTRSSGLLNEQFF.